These 14 T cell receptor beta chains were sequenced from one sample in a study of shared clonotypes between healthy human individuals. The data were produced by immunoSEQ multiplex PCR, yet TCRdb's version contains in-frame clones alone and is incomplete. The table shows 2,100,000 or so clones, with almost 96% occurring only once. The sample comprised naive CD4+ T cells sorted from blood. Subset described: CD45RA+ positively selected. The receptor source for this set is a man aged 18 to 29 in good health.

DNA of the CDR3: TGTGCCAGCAGTTTGGCTAGCGGGGGAACTGGGAACATTCAGTACTTC. Its translation is CASSLASGGTGNIQYF. This sequence joins TRBV28 and TRBJ2-4; TRBD2 matches 10 bases. The CDR3 sequence is 16 residues long. CDR1 is MDHEN and CDR2 is SYDVKM in the germline V gene. V lost 3 bases and J lost 7; bases outside the gene matches: 9.

The chain has TRBV9 and TRBJ1-4, with 8 bases identical to TRBD1. Per germline, CDR1 SGDLS and CDR2 YYNGEE. The length of the CDR3 is 15 residues. Germline trimming cut 4 bases from V and 0 bases from J; bases unmatched to any gene: 2. The CDR3 protein is CASSLQGATNEKLFF. The CDR3 DNA reads as TGTGCCAGCAGCCTACAGGGGGCAACTAATGAAAAACTGTTTTTT.

The chain uses TRBV19 and TRBJ1-5; possibly TRBD1 for D (5 bases). V was shortened by 6 bases and J by 0 bases, with 15 bases between the two germline ends. This CDR3 region has 16 residues. Germline V CDR1 and CDR2: LNHDA, SQIVND (reference sequence). CDR3 in DNA: TGTGCCAGTAGCACACAGGCAGGTAATAGCAATCAGCCCCAGCATTTT. It is translated as CASSTQAGNSNQPQHF.

The rearrangement uses TRBV30 and TRBJ2-7; no clear D. The germline V and J ends were trimmed by 0 bases and 1 base, with 7 bases remaining between them. Germline loops: CDR1 GTSNPN, CDR2 SVGIG (reference sequence). This CDR3 region has 13 residues. CDR3 coding DNA: TGTGCCTGGAGTGTGCGTCAGTCCTACGAGCAGTACTTC. The encoded protein is CAWSVRQSYEQYF.

The V gene is TRBV28, the J gene TRBJ1-6, with a weak D call TRBD1 (6 bases). From germline, CDR1 is MDHEN and CDR2 SYDVKM. This CDR3 spans 15 amino acids. Trimming stripped 2 bases from V and 7 bases from J, with 12 bases between. The DNA for the CDR3 is TGTGCCAGCAGTTTACCAGGGGTAAACAATTCACCCCTCCACTTT. Protein product: CASSLPGVNNSPLHF.

The V gene is TRBV4-3, the J gene TRBJ1-2, with D hard to call. Germline V gene data show CDR1 as LGHNA and CDR2 as YSLEER. Trimming removed 0 bases from V and 4 bases from J, with 12 bases in between. The CDR3 is 15 amino acids. CDR3 nucleotides: TGCGCCAGCAGCCAAGATAGAGGGCAGATCTATGGCTACACCTTC. As protein: CASSQDRGQIYGYTF.

This rearrangement joins TRBV2 to TRBJ2-1, with D perhaps TRBD2 (5 bases). This CDR3 comprises 13 residues. The V end was cut by 8 bases, the J end by 5 bases, with 13 bases between. CDR1 SNHLY and CDR2 FYNNEI come from the germline V gene. The CDR3 sequence is CASGETHNNEQFF. The CDR3, as DNA: TGTGCCAGCGGGGAGACACATAACAATGAGCAGTTCTTC.

In the case of this clone: Other DNA sequences from this sample encode an identical CDR3 as well. The J gene is TRBJ2-7, the V gene TRBV6-5; the match to TRBD1 covers 10 bases. The germline CDR1 and CDR2 sequences are MNHEY and SVGAGI. V was clipped by 2 bases and J by 3 bases; unmatched bases: 4. The CDR3 runs to 15 residues. The CDR3 reads CASSYRDRGFYEQYF. In DNA, the CDR3 is TGTGCCAGCAGTTACCGGGACAGGGGCTTCTACGAGCAGTACTTC.

The V gene is TRBV28, the J gene TRBJ2-6; no clear D gene. The ends were cut back, 7 bases at V and 0 bases at J, with 13 bases in the middle. Looked up from germline, CDR1 is MDHEN and CDR2 is SYDVKM. The CDR3 has 16 residues. The CDR3: CASTRLRSSGANVLTF. The DNA for the CDR3 is TGTGCCAGCACCCGGCTGAGAAGCTCTGGGGCCAACGTCCTGACTTTC. The full variable domain, completed using reference TRBV28 and TRBJ2-6, is DVKVTQSSRYLVKRTGEKVFLECVQDMDHENMFWYRQDPGLGLRLIYFSYDVKMKEKGDIPEGYSVSREKKERFSLILESASTNQTSMYLCASTRLRSSGANVLTFGAGSRLTVL.

The V and J genes are TRBV5-6 and TRBJ2-7; a possible D gene is TRBD1 (5 bases). Germline V gene lookup returns CDR1 SGHDT and CDR2 YYEEEE. This CDR3 has 15 amino acids. V was clipped by 2 bases and J by 0 bases, with 12 bases between them. CDR3 amino acids: CASSFLPTGSYEQYF. In DNA, the CDR3 is TGTGCCAGCAGCTTTCTCCCCACAGGCTCCTACGAGCAGTACTTC. The variable domain in full, with the rest retrieved from reference TRBV5-6 and TRBJ2-7, is DAGVTQSPTHLIKTRGQQVTLRCSPKSGHDTVSWYQQALGQGPQFIFQYYEEEERQRGNFPDRFSGHQFPNYSSELNVNALLLGDSALYLCASSFLPTGSYEQYFGPGTRLTVT.

Here the CDR3 DNA reads TGTGCCAGCGCTCGCCGCCGAGCAGGGTTCGACGAGCAGTACTTC. Its translation: CASARRRAGFDEQYF. The chain carries TRBV6-1 and TRBJ2-7; tentatively, D is TRBD1 (5 bases). The CDR3 is 15 residues long. The V end lost 8 bases, the J end lost 5 bases, and 22 bases lay between the germline ends. Looked up from germline, CDR1 is MNHNS and CDR2 is SASEGT.

This chain connects TRBV29-1 to TRBJ2-1; D perhaps matches TRBD2 (5 bases). The germline CDR1 and CDR2 sequences are SQVTM and ANQGSEA. The CDR3 length is 12 residues. Trimming removed 4 bases from V and 7 bases from J, with 11 bases in between. CDR3 amino acids: CSVGSRGNEQFF. CDR3 DNA: TGCAGCGTTGGATCTCGAGGGAATGAGCAGTTCTTC.

The gene calls are TRBV6-1 and TRBJ1-4; 8 bases line up with TRBD1. Trimming took 7 bases from V and 5 from J; bases not matched to a gene: 9. Per germline, CDR1 MNHNS and CDR2 SASEGT. The CDR3 contains 15 residues. CDR3 nucleotides: TGTGCCAGCAAAGACGGGGGACAGGCAAATGAAAAACTGTTTTTT. As protein: CASKDGGQANEKLFF.

The rearrangement links TRBV6-5 to TRBJ2-6, with D perhaps matching TRBD1 or TRBD2 (6 bases each). V was shortened by 6 bases and J by 2 bases, with 8 bases between the two germline ends. The CDR3 has 14 residues. Per germline, CDR1 MNHEY and CDR2 SVGAGI. CDR3 DNA: TGTGCCAGCAGAGGGGGGACTGGGGCCAACGTCCTGACTTTC. Its translation: CASRGGTGANVLTF.